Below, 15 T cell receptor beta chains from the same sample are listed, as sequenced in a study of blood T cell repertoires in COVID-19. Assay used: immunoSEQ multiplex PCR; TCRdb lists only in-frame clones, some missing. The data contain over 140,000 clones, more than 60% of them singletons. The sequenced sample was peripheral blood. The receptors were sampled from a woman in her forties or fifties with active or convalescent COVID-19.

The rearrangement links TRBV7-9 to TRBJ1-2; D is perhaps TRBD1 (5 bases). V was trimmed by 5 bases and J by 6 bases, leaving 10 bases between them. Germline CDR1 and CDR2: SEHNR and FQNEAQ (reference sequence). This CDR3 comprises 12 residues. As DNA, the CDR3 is TGTGCCAGCAGCATCGACAGCAATGGCTACACCTTC. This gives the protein CASSIDSNGYTF.

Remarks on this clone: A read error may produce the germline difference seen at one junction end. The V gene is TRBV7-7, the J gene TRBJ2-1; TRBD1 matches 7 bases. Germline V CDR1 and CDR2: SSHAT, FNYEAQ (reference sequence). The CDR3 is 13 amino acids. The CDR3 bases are TGTGCTAGCAGCTTGACAGGGAACAATGAGCAGTTCTTC. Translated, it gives CASSLTGNNEQFF.

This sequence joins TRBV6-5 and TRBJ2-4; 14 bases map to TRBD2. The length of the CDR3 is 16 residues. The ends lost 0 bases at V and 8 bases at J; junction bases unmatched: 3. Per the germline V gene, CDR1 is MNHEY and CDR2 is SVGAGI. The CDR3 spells CASSYSGLAGDDIQYF. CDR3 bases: TGTGCCAGCAGTTACTCGGGACTAGCGGGGGACGACATTCAGTACTTC.

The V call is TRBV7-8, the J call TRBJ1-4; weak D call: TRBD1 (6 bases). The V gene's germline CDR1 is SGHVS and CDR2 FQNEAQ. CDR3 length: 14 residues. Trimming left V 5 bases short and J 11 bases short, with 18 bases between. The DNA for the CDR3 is TGTGCCAGCAGCCCGTTAGAGGGGACAACTAAACTGTTTTTT. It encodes CASSPLEGTTKLFF.

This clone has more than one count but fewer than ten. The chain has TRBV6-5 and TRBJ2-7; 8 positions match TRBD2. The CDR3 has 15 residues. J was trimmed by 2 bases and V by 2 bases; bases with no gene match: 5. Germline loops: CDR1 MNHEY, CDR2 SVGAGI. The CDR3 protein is CASSYGGLGTYEQYF. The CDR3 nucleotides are TGTGCCAGCAGTTACGGGGGACTAGGGACCTACGAGCAGTACTTC.

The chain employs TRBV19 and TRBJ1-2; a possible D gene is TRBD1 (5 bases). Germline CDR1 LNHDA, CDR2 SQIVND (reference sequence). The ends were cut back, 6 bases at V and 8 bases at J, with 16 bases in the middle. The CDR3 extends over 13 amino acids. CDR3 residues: CASRTGREGGYTF. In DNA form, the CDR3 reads TGTGCCAGTAGAACAGGCAGGGAGGGAGGCTACACCTTC.

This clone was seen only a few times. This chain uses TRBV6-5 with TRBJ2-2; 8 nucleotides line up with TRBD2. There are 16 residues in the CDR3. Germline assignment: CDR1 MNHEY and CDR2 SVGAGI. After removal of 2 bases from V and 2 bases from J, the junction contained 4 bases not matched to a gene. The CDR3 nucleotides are TGTGCCAGCAGTTACCCGGGACTAGTTAACACCGGGGAGCTGTTTTTT. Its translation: CASSYPGLVNTGELFF.

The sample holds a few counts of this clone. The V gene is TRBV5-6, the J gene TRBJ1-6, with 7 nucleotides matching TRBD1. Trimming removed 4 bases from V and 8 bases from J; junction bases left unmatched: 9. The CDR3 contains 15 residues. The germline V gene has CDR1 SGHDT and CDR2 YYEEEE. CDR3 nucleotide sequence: TGTGCCAGCAGCCGTCTGGACAGGACCGATTCACCCCTCCACTTT. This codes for CASSRLDRTDSPLHF.

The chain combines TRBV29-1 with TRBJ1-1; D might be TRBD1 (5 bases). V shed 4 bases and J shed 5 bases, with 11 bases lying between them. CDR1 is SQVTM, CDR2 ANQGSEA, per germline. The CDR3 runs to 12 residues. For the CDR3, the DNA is TGCAGCGTTGGTGGGGGGGGGACTGAAGCTTTCTTT. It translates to CSVGGGGTEAFF.

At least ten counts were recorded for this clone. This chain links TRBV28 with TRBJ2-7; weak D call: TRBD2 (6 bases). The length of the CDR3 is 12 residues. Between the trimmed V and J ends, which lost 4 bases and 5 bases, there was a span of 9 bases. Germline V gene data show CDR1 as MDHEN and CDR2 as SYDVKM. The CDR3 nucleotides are TGTGCCAGCAGTTCGGGGGTCCACGAGCAGTACTTC. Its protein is CASSSGVHEQYF.

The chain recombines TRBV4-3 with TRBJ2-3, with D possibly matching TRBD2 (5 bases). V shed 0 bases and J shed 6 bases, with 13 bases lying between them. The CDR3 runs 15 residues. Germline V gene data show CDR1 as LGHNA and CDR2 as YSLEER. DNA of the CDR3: TGCGCCAGCAGCCAAGATCAAGCGGTGGGCGATACGCAGTATTTT. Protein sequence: CASSQDQAVGDTQYF.

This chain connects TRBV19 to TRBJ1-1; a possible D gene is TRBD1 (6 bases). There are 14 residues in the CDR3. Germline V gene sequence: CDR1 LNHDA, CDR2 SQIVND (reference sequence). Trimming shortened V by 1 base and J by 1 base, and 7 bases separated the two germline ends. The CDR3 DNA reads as TGTGCCAGTAGTATAGGGACAGCGAACACTGAAGCTTTCTTT. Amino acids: CASSIGTANTEAFF.

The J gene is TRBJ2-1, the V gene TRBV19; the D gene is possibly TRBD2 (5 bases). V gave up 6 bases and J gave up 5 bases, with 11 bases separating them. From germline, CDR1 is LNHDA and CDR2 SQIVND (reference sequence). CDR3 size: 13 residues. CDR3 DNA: TGTGCCAGTAGGTTCCCCGGGGACAATGAGCAGTTCTTC. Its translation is CASRFPGDNEQFF.

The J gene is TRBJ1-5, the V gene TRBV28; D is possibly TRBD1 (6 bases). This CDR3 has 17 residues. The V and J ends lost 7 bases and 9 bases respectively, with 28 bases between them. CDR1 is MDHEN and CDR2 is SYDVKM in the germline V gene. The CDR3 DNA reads TGTGCCAGCACCCCTGGAAGAGTTCTTTTAGCAGGGGCGCCCCAGCATTTT. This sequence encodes CASTPGRVLLAGAPQHF.

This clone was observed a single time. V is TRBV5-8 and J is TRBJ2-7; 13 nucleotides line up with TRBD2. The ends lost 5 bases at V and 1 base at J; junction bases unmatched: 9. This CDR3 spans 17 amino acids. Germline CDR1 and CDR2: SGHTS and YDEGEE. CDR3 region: CASSRKWGLAGSYEQYF. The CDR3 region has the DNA TGTGCCAGCAGTAGGAAATGGGGACTAGCGGGATCCTACGAGCAGTACTTC. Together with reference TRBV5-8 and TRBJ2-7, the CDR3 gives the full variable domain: EAGVTQSPTHLIKTRGQQATLRCSPISGHTSVYWYQQALGLGLQFLLWYDEGEERNRGNFPPRFSGRQFPNYSSELNVNALELEDSALYLCASSRKWGLAGSYEQYFGPGTRLTVT.